This is a list of T cell receptor beta chains from one sample in a study of identical twins. TCRdb recomputed calls from the 5' RACE reads with MiXCR, one row per CDR3 protein. The sample has under 300,000 distinct CDR3 sequences; roughly 8% are singletons. Another study also made use of these data, one on yellow fever vaccine responses in identical twins.

Sequencing was carried out using CD8+ T cells sorted from blood. These receptors originate from a young woman in good health. Both conserved end residues are part of each CDR3. D genes are given only for firm matches. Only part of the rows carry a size: once, few, many, or a class if the clone is expanded.

size: many; V: TRBV9; J: TRBJ2-7; D: TRBD2; DNA: TGTGCCAGCAGCGTAGGGGCCCAGCGGGGTGAGGAGCAGTACTTC; CDR3: CASSVGAQRGEEQYF
size: NA; V: TRBV15; J: TRBJ2-7; D: TRBD2; DNA: TGTGCCACCAGCAGAGTGGGACTAGCGGGATTGTACGAGCAGTACTTC; CDR3: CATSRVGLAGLYEQYF
size: many; V: TRBV12-5; J: TRBJ2-1; D: NA; DNA: TGTGCTAGTGCCCACCCGGACAACCACAATGAGCAGTTCTTC; CDR3: CASAHPDNHNEQFF
size: few; V: TRBV20-1; J: TRBJ2-7; D: NA; DNA: TGCAGTGCTAGAGATATCGGTGCCTACGAGCAGTACTTC; CDR3: CSARDIGAYEQYF
size: NA; V: TRBV28; J: TRBJ1-1; D: NA; DNA: TGTGCCAGCAGTCCCCCGGGACTCACTTCGAACACTGAAGCTTTCTTT; CDR3: CASSPPGLTSNTEAFF
size: many; V: TRBV12-3/TRBV12-4; J: TRBJ2-7; D: TRBD1; DNA: TGTGCCAGCAGCCCGGGGACAGAAGTCTTGTACGAGCAGTACTTC; CDR3: CASSPGTEVLYEQYF
size: NA; V: TRBV6-5; J: TRBJ2-5; D: NA; DNA: TGTGCCAGCAGTTACGACCAAATAACGGAGACCCAGTACTTC; CDR3: CASSYDQITETQYF
size: few; V: TRBV7-6; J: TRBJ2-2; D: NA; DNA: TGTGCCAGCAGCTTAGGCGGGACGAGGGGTGACACCGGGGAGCTGTTTTTT; CDR3: CASSLGGTRGDTGELFF
size: NA; V: TRBV19; J: TRBJ2-1; D: TRBD2; DNA: TGTGCCAGTAGTATCTTCCTAGCGGGGAACAATGAGCAGTTCTTC; CDR3: CASSIFLAGNNEQFF
size: NA; V: TRBV25-1; J: TRBJ2-5; D: NA; DNA: TGTGCCAGCAGTGAATTGGGGCCGCAAGAGACCCAGTACTTC; CDR3: CASSELGPQETQYF
size: few; V: TRBV11-3; J: TRBJ2-5; D: NA; DNA: TGTGCCAGCAGCTTTCGTGTGGAGACCCAGTACTTC; CDR3: CASSFRVETQYF
size: many; V: TRBV10-3; J: TRBJ2-1; D: NA; DNA: TGTGCCATCAGTGAGTTCCAGGGGTCCTACAATGAGCAGTTCTTC; CDR3: CAISEFQGSYNEQFF
size: NA; V: TRBV7-9; J: TRBJ2-3; D: NA; DNA: TGTGCCAGCAGTGTCTGGGGTAGCACAGATACGCAGTATTTT; CDR3: CASSVWGSTDTQYF
size: NA; V: TRBV6-5; J: TRBJ2-7; D: TRBD1; DNA: TGTGCCAGCAGTTATCAGGGGGCCTACGAGCAGTACTTC; CDR3: CASSYQGAYEQYF
size: NA; V: TRBV5-1; J: TRBJ2-7; D: NA; DNA: TGCGCCAGCAGCCCCGCGCACGGGGGCTCCTACGAGCAGTACTTC; CDR3: CASSPAHGGSYEQYF
size: many; V: TRBV28; J: TRBJ2-7; D: NA; DNA: TGTGCCAGCAGTTTATCGGATACAGGGGCGGAACTTAGCGGGTGGTCCTACGAGCAGTACTTC; CDR3: CASSLSDTGAELSGWSYEQYF